The 24 T cell receptor beta chains below all came from one sample that was sequenced in a study of blood T cell repertoires in COVID-19. Assay used: immunoSEQ multiplex PCR; TCRdb lists only in-frame clones, some missing. The table shows about 160,000 clones, with around 82% occurring only once. Source material: PBMCs or T cells enriched from blood (not recorded which). The receptors were sampled from a woman aged 45-65 years in a cohort exposed to, infected with or recovered from COVID-19 (not recorded which).

The chain joins TRBV7-2 to TRBJ1-2; D is unclear. There are 15 residues in the CDR3. Trimming took 5 bases from V and 5 from J, leaving 18 bases between them. Germline loops: CDR1 SGHTA, CDR2 FQGNSA. This chain's CDR3 is CASSPPVAQAYGYTF. CDR3 sequence (DNA): TGTGCCAGCAGCCCCCCCGTAGCGCAGGCGTATGGCTACACCTTC.

CDR3 bases: TGTGCCAGCAGCTTGGACAGTCGGGAGACCCAGTACTTC. Amino acids: CASSLDSRETQYF. The V and J genes are TRBV7-2 and TRBJ2-5, with a possible D match to TRBD1 (6 bases). The germline V gene has CDR1 SGHTA and CDR2 FQGNSA. The V end lost 3 bases, the J end lost 5 bases, and 10 bases lay between the germline ends. CDR3 length: 13 amino acids.

The gene calls are TRBV2 and TRBJ1-1; 10 bases fit TRBD1. In germline, CDR1 is SNHLY, CDR2 FYNNEI. CDR3 size: 14 residues. Trimming cost V 4 bases and J 11 bases; bases outside gene matches: 10. The CDR3 spells CASSGPWDRGMAFF. The CDR3 region has the DNA TGTGCCAGCAGTGGTCCCTGGGACAGGGGAATGGCTTTCTTT.

The chain links TRBV5-4 to TRBJ2-7; D perhaps matches TRBD2 (5 bases). Germline V gives CDR1 SGHNT, CDR2 YYREEE (reference sequence). Between the trimmed V and J ends, which lost 1 base and 6 bases, there was a span of 17 bases. The CDR3 loop spans 15 amino acids. CDR3 region: CASSLTGLLSAEQYF. CDR3 in DNA: TGTGCCAGCAGCTTGACTGGACTCCTCTCTGCCGAGCAGTACTTC.

The chain links TRBV5-1 to TRBJ2-3; 9 bases align to TRBD2. The V segment lost 9 bases and the J segment 5 bases; nucleotides outside the gene matches: 13. Germline V CDR1 and CDR2: SGHRS, YFSETQ. The CDR3 spans 15 residues. In nucleotides, the CDR3 is TGCGCCACCAGGGAAAGCGGGGGGTCTTTAGATACGCAGTATTTT. Protein sequence: CATRESGGSLDTQYF.

In its sample, this clone was seen once. The genes are TRBV12-3 or TRBV12-4 and TRBJ1-4; D is unresolved. V was clipped by 6 bases and J by 7 bases, with 12 bases between them. The CDR3 length is 13 residues. CDR3 protein: CASSLKPGEKLFF. The CDR3 DNA is TGTGCCAGCAGCCTAAAACCGGGTGAAAAACTGTTTTTT.

The V call is TRBV7-8, the J call TRBJ2-1; TRBD2 agrees at 9 bases. Germline loops: CDR1 SGHVS, CDR2 FQNEAQ. V was clipped by 1 base and J by 4 bases; unmatched bases: 11. This CDR3 is built from 18 residues. CDR3 in DNA: TGTGCCAGCAGCTTAGTCAGCGCTCCGCGGGGGGGATACAATGAGCAGTTCTTC. As protein: CASSLVSAPRGGYNEQFF.

This chain joins TRBV6-2 or TRBV6-3 and TRBJ2-7; D is uncertain. CDR1 is MNHEY, CDR2 SVGEGT, per germline. CDR3 length: 12 residues. V lost 6 bases, J lost 0 bases, and 6 bases lay in between. CDR3 amino acids: CASSLSSYEQYF. DNA of the CDR3: TGTGCCAGCAGCCTGAGCTCCTACGAGCAGTACTTC.

The chain recombines TRBV19 with TRBJ1-4; the D is unclear. V was clipped by 5 bases and J by 7 bases, with 14 bases between them. The CDR3 length is 14 residues. CDR1 LNHDA and CDR2 SQIVND come from the germline V gene (reference sequence). CDR3 protein: CASSVPGSGEKLFF. The CDR3 DNA reads TGTGCCAGTAGTGTCCCGGGATCGGGTGAAAAACTGTTTTTT.

Only a few counts were recorded for this clone. The gene calls are TRBV30 and TRBJ1-5, with 9 bases identical to TRBD1. V gave up 0 bases and J gave up 1 base; unmatched junction bases: 10. Germline CDR1 is GTSNPN and CDR2 is SVGIG (reference sequence). The CDR3 contains 18 residues. The CDR3 loop is CAWSVLGQGIRSNQPQHF. The CDR3 DNA is TGTGCCTGGAGTGTACTCGGACAGGGGATTAGGAGCAATCAGCCCCAGCATTTT.

The rearrangement links TRBV7-9 to TRBJ1-1, with 10 bases that match TRBD1. CDR3 size: 14 residues. Germline V CDR1 and CDR2: SEHNR, FQNEAQ (reference sequence). The junction had 5 bases not matched to a gene; V was cut back by 5 bases and J by 5 bases. The CDR3 nucleotides are TGTGCCAGCAGCCGCGGGACAGGGGATACTGAAGCTTTCTTT. Residues: CASSRGTGDTEAFF.

The genes are TRBV15 and TRBJ2-6; TRBD2 is a possible D gene (6 bases). Trimming cost V 0 bases and J 11 bases, with 14 bases left between them. Looked up from germline, CDR1 is LNHNV and CDR2 is YYDKDF (reference sequence). CDR3 length equals 15 residues. Here the CDR3 DNA reads TGTGCCACCAGCAGAGATCGCGGGGAACCCCACGTCCTGACTTTC. Its translation is CATSRDRGEPHVLTF.

This clone was observed a handful of times. The V gene is TRBV18, the J gene TRBJ1-3; the D gene is possibly TRBD1 (5 bases). Germline CDR1 KGHSH, CDR2 LQKENI. V was pared by 3 bases and J by 3 bases, with 9 bases between. CDR3 length: 14 amino acids. CDR3 in amino acids: CASSPTTGGNTIYF. The CDR3 DNA follows: TGTGCCAGCTCACCGACAACAGGTGGAAACACCATATATTTT.

The chain's CDR3 is CASTVTGGGTEAFF. The CDR3 DNA sequence: TGTGCCAGTACCGTGACAGGGGGCGGCACTGAAGCTTTCTTT. The chain links TRBV19 to TRBJ1-1, with TRBD1 identical over 10 bases. CDR1 LNHDA and CDR2 SQIVND come from the germline V gene (reference sequence). Losses at the gene ends were 7 bases for V and 4 bases for J; bases not matched to a gene: 6. CDR3 size: 14 residues.

The chain employs TRBV5-4 and TRBJ2-7, with no clear D. V was clipped by 1 base and J by 0 bases, with 2 bases between them. The CDR3 runs to 12 residues. Per germline, CDR1 SGHNT and CDR2 YYREEE (reference sequence). This CDR3 reads CASSLLSYEQYF. The CDR3 nucleotides read TGTGCCAGCAGCTTGCTCTCCTACGAGCAGTACTTC.

The chain couples TRBV9 to TRBJ1-4, with D uncertain. Germline-derived CDR1 and CDR2 are SGDLS and YYNGEE. V shed 2 bases and J shed 5 bases, with 7 bases lying between them. This CDR3 region has 13 residues. This CDR3 is CASSVGGNEKLFF. The CDR3 DNA follows: TGTGCCAGCAGCGTTGGAGGGAATGAAAAACTGTTTTTT.

The J gene is TRBJ1-2, the V gene TRBV19; 8 bases fit TRBD1. The CDR3 consists of 14 residues. Germline values: CDR1 LNHDA, CDR2 SQIVND (reference sequence). With 3 bases clipped from V and 3 bases from J, the junction kept 3 bases outside the gene matches. CDR3 DNA sequence: TGTGCCAGTAGTATGGACAGGGCACACTATGGCTACACCTTC. Translation: CASSMDRAHYGYTF.

The table lists this clone with a count of one. This chain joins TRBV9 and TRBJ1-4; D perhaps matches TRBD1 (5 bases). CDR1 is SGDLS and CDR2 is YYNGEE in the germline V gene. V lost 0 bases, J lost 1 base, and 7 bases lay in between. The CDR3 has 15 residues. The chain's CDR3 is CASSVGQGTNEKLFF. In DNA form, the CDR3 reads TGTGCCAGCAGCGTAGGCCAGGGAACTAATGAAAAACTGTTTTTT. The whole variable domain, filled in from reference TRBV9 and TRBJ1-4, reads DSGVTQTPKHLITATGQRVTLRCSPRSGDLSVYWYQQSLDQGLQFLIQYYNGEERAKGNILERFSAQQFPDLHSELNLSSLELGDSALYFCASSVGQGTNEKLFFGSGTQLSVL.

The DNA of the CDR3 is TGTGCCAGCAGCCAAAGCGGGGCGCATCAGCCCCAGCATTTT. Translation: CASSQSGAHQPQHF. The chain is built from TRBV14 and TRBJ1-5, with TRBD1 as a possible D gene (5 bases). The germline V gene has CDR1 SGHDN and CDR2 FVKESK. The CDR3 is 14 amino acids. V lost 2 bases, J lost 5 bases, and 10 bases lay in between.

The genes are TRBV4-2 and TRBJ1-4; TRBD1 matches at 8 bases. From germline, CDR1 is LGHNA and CDR2 YNFKEQ. J was trimmed by 8 bases and V by 0 bases; bases with no gene match: 2. The CDR3 is 14 amino acids. CDR3 sequence reads: CASSQEDRAEKLFF. CDR3 nucleotides: TGTGCCAGCAGCCAAGAGGACAGGGCCGAAAAACTGTTTTTT.

J is TRBJ1-2 and V is TRBV7-2; D gene uncertain. In germline, CDR1 is SGHTA, CDR2 FQGNSA. There are 14 residues in the CDR3. V lost 3 bases, J lost 1 base, and 9 bases lay in between. In DNA form, the CDR3 reads TGTGCCAGCAGCTTCAGAAAAGTTAACTATGGCTACACCTTC. Amino acid sequence: CASSFRKVNYGYTF.

The DNA for the CDR3 is TGTGCCAGCAGCTGGACTACCACAGATACGCAGTATTTT. Encoded protein: CASSWTTTDTQYF. The chain employs TRBV11-3 and TRBJ2-3; tentative D call: TRBD2 (6 bases). The V and J ends lost 4 bases and 2 bases respectively, with 7 bases between them. The length of the CDR3 is 13 residues. Germline assignment: CDR1 SGHNT and CDR2 YENEEA.

V usage is TRBV5-5 and J usage is TRBJ2-1; D is possibly TRBD2 (5 bases). V dropped 7 bases and J dropped 2 bases, with 16 bases sitting between them. From germline, CDR1 is SGHKS and CDR2 YYEKEE (reference sequence). There are 15 residues in the CDR3. The CDR3, as DNA: TGTGCCAGCGGAAGAAGAGGGATGGCCTACAATGAGCAGTTCTTC. It codes for CASGRRGMAYNEQFF.

This clone has just one count. In nucleotides, the CDR3 is TGTGCCAGCAGCCAGAACAGGGGAGAGACCCAGTACTTC. Translation: CASSQNRGETQYF. J is TRBJ2-5 and V is TRBV3-1 (or the pseudogene TRBV3-2), with TRBD1 identical over 7 bases. The CDR3 is 13 amino acids. J was trimmed by 4 bases and V by 3 bases; bases with no gene match: 2. Germline loops: CDR1 LGHDT, CDR2 YNNKEL (reference sequence).